This TCR beta chain was identified during a study of naive and memory T cell subsets. This clonotype came up many times. Its antigen is as yet unknown. The beta constant-region primer was an equimolar mix of two oligonucleotides covering TRBC1 and TRBC2. Four rounds of PCR amplified the ligated cDNA using nested alpha and beta constant-region primers plus SP2. From the UMI-ligation and nested PCR reads, TCRdb called clonotypes with MiXCR, one entry per CDR3 protein. The sample lists some 100,000 distinct CDR3 sequences, about 6.5% seen once, with about 1.6% in the top ten. After removal of 5 bases from V and 1 base from J, the junction contained 8 bases not matched to a gene. The CDR3 totals 17 residues. The germline CDR1 and CDR2 sequences are SGHTA and FQGNSA. Study-wide findings and caveats: No ground truth validated the naive and memory repertoire findings.

The sample consisted of central memory CD4+ T cells from blood. This rearrangement joins TRBV7-2 to TRBJ2-5, with 12 bases matching TRBD2. The TCR was taken from a human donor in good health. The DNA for the CDR3 is TGTGCCAGCAGCGTCTCCCTAGCGGGAGGGTCCCAAGAGACCCAGTACTTC. It encodes CASSVSLAGGSQETQYF.